These T cell receptor beta chains were read from a single sample in a study of blood T cells in healthy people across ages. From the 5' RACE reads, TCRdb called clonotypes with MiXCR, one entry per CDR3 protein. The sample has some 1.1 million distinct CDR3 sequences; around two fifths are singletons. The sequencing sample was made of blood. The receptors stem from a man between 18 and 35 years old in good health. The CDR3 runs from the conserved cysteine through the conserved F or W. D genes are given only for firm matches. Not every row has a clone size; where given, it reads once, few, many or a size class.

V gene	clone size	D gene	J gene	CDR3 DNA	CDR3 protein
TRBV4-3	NA	NA	TRBJ1-4	TGCGCCAGCAGTCGTGAAGGGGAGGAAAAACTGTTTTTT	CASSREGEEKLFF
TRBV7-2	few	NA	TRBJ1-2	TGTGCCAGCAGCCCGCGCTCCCAGGAGACCAACTATGGCTACACCTTC	CASSPRSQETNYGYTF
TRBV18	NA	NA	TRBJ2-3	TGTGCCAGCTCCCTCCAGGCGGAGGGCACAGATACGCAGTATTTT	CASSLQAEGTDTQYF
TRBV5-1	NA	NA	TRBJ2-3	TGCGCCAGCAGCGTGTTGCTTATGGCAGATACGCAGTATTTT	CASSVLLMADTQYF
TRBV20-1	few	NA	TRBJ1-5	TGCAGTGCCCGCCCAGCCCAGGGGCCCCAGCATTTT	CSARPAQGPQHF
TRBV11-2	NA	NA	TRBJ2-7	TGTGCCAGCAGCTTAGGGACGCGCTTCTACGAGCAGTACTTC	CASSLGTRFYEQYF
TRBV3-1	NA	NA	TRBJ1-1	TGTGCCAGCAGCCAAATGGTAGACGCCACTGAAGCTTTCTTT	CASSQMVDATEAFF
TRBV4-3	NA	NA	TRBJ1-2	TGCGCCTGCAGCCAAGTCAACACGGTTGCTAACTATGGCTACACCTTC	CACSQVNTVANYGYTF
TRBV21-1	NA	NA	TRBJ2-5	TGTGCCAGCAGACAGGGGAAACCCCAAGAGACCCAGTACTTC	CASRQGKPQETQYF
TRBV20-1	NA	TRBD1	TRBJ1-2	TGCAGTGCTAGCCCCGACAGGGTTCTAGGCTACACCTTC	CSASPDRVLGYTF
TRBV4-2	NA	NA	TRBJ2-1	TGTGCCAGCAGCCTCGGGGGCGGGGACTCATACAATGAGCAGTTCTTC	CASSLGGGDSYNEQFF
TRBV6-6	NA	NA	TRBJ2-4	TGTGCCAGCAGTTACGCGGGGAGAGCCAAAAACATTCAGTACTTC	CASSYAGRAKNIQYF
TRBV4-1	few	TRBD2	TRBJ2-7	TGCGCCAGCAGCCAAGGACCCGCTAGCGGGGCGTACAATGAGCAGTACTTC	CASSQGPASGAYNEQYF
TRBV28	few	NA	TRBJ1-1	TGTGCCAGCAGTTTATCCCGTTTGGGTACTGAAGCTTTCTTT	CASSLSRLGTEAFF
TRBV12-3/TRBV12-4	NA	NA	TRBJ1-2	TGTGCCAGCACCATCGGAGGGGTTTCCTATGGCTACACCTTC	CASTIGGVSYGYTF
TRBV21-1	few	NA	TRBJ2-7	TGTGCCAGCATGTTGACAAGATCCTACGAGCAGTACTTC	CASMLTRSYEQYF
TRBV12-3/TRBV12-4	few	NA	TRBJ2-5	TGTGCCAGCAGTCCCCGGACAGAGTACCAAGAGACCCAGTACTTC	CASSPRTEYQETQYF
TRBV6-6	once	NA	TRBJ2-1	TGTGCCAGCAAACGGGAGCAAGAGACCCAGTTCTTC	CASKREQETQFF
TRBV7-2	NA	NA	TRBJ1-1	TGTGCCAGCAGCAAAGACCTGACACACCCTAAAGGAGCTTTCTTT	CASSKDLTHPKGAFF
TRBV5-1	NA	NA	TRBJ1-4	TGCGCCAGCAGCTTGGGTGGGCCACGGGAGGAAAAACTGTTTTTT	CASSLGGPREEKLFF
TRBV4-2	few	TRBD2	TRBJ2-1	TGTGCCAGCAGCCGGGACGGACTAGCGGGGGACTACAATGAGCAGTTCTTC	CASSRDGLAGDYNEQFF
TRBV28	few	NA	TRBJ1-6	TGTGCCAGCAGTTCAACCGACAGAGGCGCCTATAATTCACCCCTCCACTTT	CASSSTDRGAYNSPLHF
TRBV7-2	NA	NA	TRBJ1-2	TGTGCCAGCAGCTTAGGCCCCGGGCCTAACTATGGCTACACCTTC	CASSLGPGPNYGYTF
TRBV15	NA	NA	TRBJ1-1	TGTGCCACCAGCAGAGATCGGTTGAGGGGGATCAACACTGAAGCTTTCTTT	CATSRDRLRGINTEAFF
TRBV20-1	few	NA	TRBJ1-1	TGCAGTGCTCATCGGACATGGGAAGCTTTCTTT	CSAHRTWEAFF
TRBV14	NA	NA	TRBJ2-7	TGTGCCAGCAGCCCGAACGGCAGGATGTCCTACGAGCAGTACTTC	CASSPNGRMSYEQYF
TRBV19	few	NA	TRBJ1-1	TGTGCCAGTAGTATTGGCGTGAACACTGAAGCTTTCTTT	CASSIGVNTEAFF